This T cell receptor (beta chain) was recovered during a study of T cells expressing NK-cell markers. In the study overall: Eight donors were sequenced, seven testing HCMV-seropositive and one testing seronegative.

The CDR3 covers 16 residues. The germline gives CDR1 MNHNS, CDR2 SASEGT. With the 5' RACE reads reprocessed, TCRdb shows one record per CDR3 protein and no DNA. The specimen's table records over 150,000 distinct CDR3 sequences. The chain employs TRBV6-1 and TRBJ2-2. This sequence originates from a man aged 18 to 69 in good health. Specimen: blood T cells: a sorted CD56 or NKG2C T cell subset, CD4+ or CD8+ T cells, or bulk PBMC T cells (not recorded which). The CDR3 region is CASSLPGGGSTGELFF.